The 28 T cell receptor beta chains given below trace back to one sample, sequenced in a study of early stage breast cancer tumors. Using immunoSEQ multiplex PCR, the repertoire was profiled, and TCRdb retains in-frame clones only, with some absent. This table has some 47,000 clones, approximately 80% appearing once. Material for sequencing was blood. These TCRs come from a person aged 45 to 59 with breast cancer.

This sequence joins TRBV7-9 and TRBJ2-3; 7 bases align to TRBD1. V lost 5 bases, J lost 8 bases, and 13 bases stayed unmatched. The V gene's germline CDR1 is SEHNR and CDR2 FQNEAQ (reference sequence). The CDR3 covers 15 residues. CDR3 region: CASSQIGGPGRTQYF. For the CDR3, the DNA is TGTGCCAGCAGCCAAATAGGGGGCCCGGGACGTACGCAGTATTTT.

The J gene is TRBJ2-3, the V gene TRBV7-9, with 9 nucleotides matching TRBD1. The germline V gene has CDR1 SEHNR and CDR2 FQNEAQ (reference sequence). Trimming removed 0 bases from V and 4 bases from J; junction bases left unmatched: 11. This CDR3 spans 18 amino acids. The CDR3 region is CASSLAGNRGPSADTQYF. CDR3 bases: TGTGCCAGCAGCTTAGCCGGTAACAGGGGGCCCTCAGCAGATACGCAGTATTTT.

The chain links TRBV7-2 to TRBJ1-6; no clear D gene. The V end was cut by 8 bases, the J end by 7 bases, with 15 bases between. This CDR3 is built from 14 residues. Germline values: CDR1 SGHTA, CDR2 FQGNSA. In nucleotides, the CDR3 is TGTGCCAGCGCCAGCGAAAGTCGGAATTCACCCCTCCACTTT. Its translation is CASASESRNSPLHF.

This chain joins TRBV5-6 and TRBJ1-2, with D perhaps matching TRBD1 (5 bases). CDR1 and CDR2 from the germline V gene are SGHDT and YYEEEE. Trimming cost V 0 bases and J 0 bases, with 12 bases left between them. The CDR3 spans 16 residues. The chain's CDR3 is CASSLVQGLANYGYTF. The DNA of the CDR3 is TGTGCCAGCAGCTTGGTGCAGGGCCTAGCTAACTATGGCTACACCTTC.

V and J are TRBV10-1 and TRBJ1-5; no firm D call. The CDR3 sequence is 16 residues long. Germline CDR1 is WNHNN and CDR2 is SYGVQD (reference sequence). Trimming pared 2 bases from V and 3 bases from J, leaving 14 bases between. CDR3 sequence reads: CASSELLIPANQPQHF. DNA for the CDR3: TGCGCCAGCAGTGAGCTTCTAATTCCCGCCAATCAGCCCCAGCATTTT.

The chain links TRBV2 to TRBJ1-2, with D unclear. V was pared by 3 bases and J by 5 bases, with 10 bases between. Germline CDR1 and CDR2: SNHLY and FYNNEI. The CDR3 has 13 amino acids. In DNA form, the CDR3 reads TGTGCCAGCAGTGACGGCAGCCAATATGGCTACACCTTC. Encoded protein: CASSDGSQYGYTF.

The sample holds a few counts of this clone. The V gene is TRBV4-3, the J gene TRBJ2-3, with D unresolved. Germline loops: CDR1 LGHNA, CDR2 YSLEER. The V and J ends lost 0 bases and 0 bases respectively, with 16 bases between them. The CDR3 length is 18 residues. The CDR3 nucleotides are TGCGCCAGCAGCCAAGAGTGGCGGCGGCCATATAGCACAGATACGCAGTATTTT. This gives the protein CASSQEWRRPYSTDTQYF.

Only one count was recorded for this clone. The chain combines TRBV4-1 with TRBJ2-3; 8 positions agree with TRBD1. Trimming cost V 3 bases and J 1 base; bases outside gene matches: 6. This CDR3 has 16 residues. Germline assignment: CDR1 MGHRA and CDR2 YSYEKL. CDR3 sequence (DNA): TGCGCCAGCAGCCAGAAGCAGGGGGCAGGCACAGATACGCAGTATTTT. Its translation: CASSQKQGAGTDTQYF.

This chain links TRBV4-3 with TRBJ1-6; D is unclear. The V gene lost 4 bases and the J gene lost 7 bases, with 11 bases spanning the gap. The germline V gene encodes CDR1 LGHNA and CDR2 YSLEER. The CDR3 is 14 amino acids. CDR3 sequence reads: CASSPARSNSPLHF. Written as DNA, the CDR3 is TGCGCCAGCAGCCCAGCCAGATCAAATTCACCCCTCCACTTT.

In its sample, this clone was seen once. A junction boundary mismatches the germline segment, possibly from a read error. The genes are TRBV6-5 and TRBJ1-1; 8 bases line up with TRBD1. The germline gives CDR1 MNHEY, CDR2 SVGAGI. The CDR3 is 15 amino acids. The DNA of the CDR3 is TGTGCCAGCAATTACAGGGGGATTGGGGACACTGAAGCTTTCTTT. This translates into CASNYRGIGDTEAFF.

The chain combines TRBV5-1 with TRBJ2-7; 7 nucleotides match TRBD1. Losses at the gene ends were 6 bases for V and 1 base for J; bases not matched to a gene: 7. Germline CDR1 reads SGHRS; CDR2 reads YFSETQ. The CDR3 runs to 14 residues. CDR3: CASTLTGPSYEQYF. The CDR3 DNA reads TGCGCCAGCACCCTGACAGGGCCTTCCTACGAGCAGTACTTC.

The chain combines TRBV27 with TRBJ2-7; unclear D gene. Looked up from germline, CDR1 is MNHEY and CDR2 is SMNVEV (reference sequence). This CDR3 comprises 15 residues. V lost 3 bases to trimming and J lost 3 bases, with 15 bases between them. The CDR3 DNA sequence: TGTGCCAGCAGTTTTGCGGACGATCGATTCTACGAGCAGTACTTC. This codes for CASSFADDRFYEQYF.

The chain has TRBV19 and TRBJ1-1, with a tentative D call TRBD1 (5 bases). Trimming left V 7 bases short and J 5 bases short, with 17 bases between. The CDR3 is 14 amino acids. The germline CDR1 and CDR2 sequences are LNHDA and SQIVND (reference sequence). CDR3 region: CASMAGLKNTEAFF. The CDR3 nucleotides are TGTGCCAGTATGGCAGGGCTTAAGAATACTGAAGCTTTCTTT.

This clone was seen a single time. The genes are TRBV18 and TRBJ1-2; D ambiguous. Trimming removed 3 bases at V and 4 bases at J, with 12 bases between. In germline, CDR1 is KGHSH, CDR2 LQKENI. The CDR3 is 14 amino acids. The CDR3 spells CASSPEAESYGYTF. The CDR3 DNA reads as TGTGCCAGCTCACCCGAAGCAGAGTCCTATGGCTACACCTTC.

This sequence joins TRBV19 and TRBJ1-1; 7 bases are shared with TRBD1. CDR3 length equals 15 residues. CDR1 and CDR2 (germline): LNHDA, SQIVND (reference sequence). The J segment lost 0 bases and the V segment lost 4 bases, leaving 5 bases of the junction unmatched. In DNA form, the CDR3 reads TGTGCCAGTAGTACGGACAGGATTCTGAACACTGAAGCTTTCTTT. Its translation: CASSTDRILNTEAFF.

Written as DNA, the CDR3 is TGTGCCAGCAGCTTAAATAAGGGATACGAGCAGTACTTC. It yields the protein CASSLNKGYEQYF. The chain recombines TRBV7-3 with TRBJ2-7; no clear D. The V end lost 1 base, the J end lost 4 bases, and 8 bases lay between the germline ends. In germline, CDR1 is SGHTA, CDR2 FQGTGA. This CDR3 has 13 amino acids.

The chain couples TRBV6-1 to TRBJ1-5; TRBD1 matches 7 bases. V shed 4 bases, J shed 6 bases, and the junction held 3 bases outside the gene matches. The CDR3 consists of 13 residues. CDR1 MNHNS and CDR2 SASEGT come from the germline V gene. The CDR3 DNA follows: TGTGCCAGCAGTGGCAGGGGGGCTCAGCCCCAGCATTTT. Translated: CASSGRGAQPQHF.

This clone is a singleton in its sample. This sequence joins TRBV7-2 and TRBJ2-1; 9 positions match TRBD1. The trim removed 6 bases at V and 7 bases at J, leaving 10 bases unmatched. The germline V gene has CDR1 SGHTA and CDR2 FQGNSA. The CDR3 is 15 residues long. The CDR3 nucleotides read TGTGCCAGCAGGCAAGCCGGGACAGGGAGGAATGAGCAGTTCTTC. Translation: CASRQAGTGRNEQFF. Combining the CDR3 with reference TRBV7-2 and TRBJ2-1 gives the whole variable domain GAGVSQSPSNKVTEKGKDVELRCDPISGHTALYWYRQSLGQGLEFLIYFQGNSAPDKSGLPSDRFSAERTGGSVSTLTIQRTQQEDSAVYLCASRQAGTGRNEQFFGPGTRLTVL.

This clone was found a few times. The V call is TRBV18, the J call TRBJ2-5, with D unclear. This CDR3 contains 13 residues. The germline V and J ends were trimmed by 3 bases and 2 bases, with 7 bases remaining between them. Germline V CDR1 and CDR2: KGHSH, LQKENI. This CDR3 is CASSPTVQETQYF. CDR3 bases: TGTGCCAGCTCACCCACAGTTCAAGAGACCCAGTACTTC.

The chain recombines TRBV13 with TRBJ1-1; 7 positions match TRBD1. J gave up 8 bases and V 1 base, and 10 bases lay outside the gene matches. Per the germline V gene, CDR1 is PRHDT and CDR2 is FYEKMQ (reference sequence). CDR3 length: 15 residues. CDR3 protein: CASSLDDRVGREAFF. The CDR3, as DNA: TGTGCCAGCAGCTTAGACGACAGGGTGGGTAGGGAAGCTTTCTTT.

This clone was picked up one time. This chain connects TRBV20-1 to TRBJ2-5; D possibly corresponds to TRBD2 (5 bases). CDR3 length: 11 amino acids. The V gene lost 5 bases and the J gene lost 3 bases, with 7 bases spanning the gap. Germline CDR1 reads DFQATT; CDR2 reads SNEGSKA (reference sequence). CDR3 residues: CSAAAEETQYF. CDR3 DNA: TGCAGTGCTGCAGCGGAAGAGACCCAGTACTTC.

This chain links TRBV5-1 with TRBJ2-1; no firm D call. Germline values: CDR1 SGHRS, CDR2 YFSETQ. The V gene lost 0 bases and the J gene lost 10 bases, with 8 bases spanning the gap. The CDR3 extends over 12 amino acids. As DNA, the CDR3 is TGCGCCAGCAGCTTGGAGTGGAAAGAGCAGTTCTTC. This translates into CASSLEWKEQFF.

The chain couples TRBV7-9 to TRBJ1-2; D is uncertain. In germline, CDR1 is SEHNR, CDR2 FQNEAQ (reference sequence). The V and J ends lost 4 bases and 4 bases respectively, with 16 bases between them. This CDR3 is built from 15 residues. The DNA for the CDR3 is TGTGCCAGCAGCTCCCTTCCGGAGACGCGCTATGGCTACACCTTC. This gives the protein CASSSLPETRYGYTF.

The rearrangement links TRBV14 to TRBJ1-2, with a weak D call TRBD1 (6 bases). This CDR3 is 14 amino acids long. Germline CDR1 SGHDN, CDR2 FVKESK. V lost 4 bases to trimming and J lost 5 bases, with 14 bases between them. CDR3 nucleotides: TGTGCCAGCAGCCCGAACACAGGGATATATGGCTACACCTTC. This gives the protein CASSPNTGIYGYTF.

The chain links TRBV4-3 to TRBJ2-2; D unclear. CDR1 LGHNA and CDR2 YSLEER come from the germline V gene. Trimming shortened V by 2 bases and J by 3 bases, and 7 bases separated the two germline ends. This CDR3 spans 14 amino acids. The CDR3, as DNA: TGCGCCAGCAGCCAATCCAGGTACACCGGGGAGCTGTTTTTT. Protein: CASSQSRYTGELFF.

The V gene is TRBV6-1, the J gene TRBJ2-2; TRBD1 agrees at 9 bases. Looked up from germline, CDR1 is MNHNS and CDR2 is SASEGT. With 6 bases clipped from V and 4 bases from J, the junction kept 6 bases outside the gene matches. The CDR3 length is 15 residues. The CDR3 reads CASRSGTGLTGELFF. Here the CDR3 DNA reads TGTGCCAGCAGGTCCGGGACAGGGCTCACCGGGGAGCTGTTTTTT.

The V call is TRBV4-3, the J call TRBJ2-3; the match to TRBD2 covers 11 bases. The V and J ends lost 3 bases and 2 bases, in that order; junction bases with no gene match: 7. The CDR3 sequence is 17 residues long. Germline V gene sequence: CDR1 LGHNA, CDR2 YSLEER. The CDR3: CASSHYLAGGDTDTQYF. In DNA, the CDR3 is TGCGCCAGCAGCCATTATCTAGCGGGGGGCGACACAGATACGCAGTATTTT.

The chain couples TRBV7-3 to TRBJ1-1; 9 positions agree with TRBD1. This CDR3 has 15 amino acids. V lost 5 bases to trimming and J lost 4 bases; unmatched junction nucleotides: 8. Germline V gene sequence: CDR1 SGHTA, CDR2 FQGTGA. CDR3 residues: CASSPSGQGTTEAFF. CDR3 sequence (DNA): TGTGCCAGCAGCCCTTCGGGACAGGGAACCACTGAAGCTTTCTTT. Based on the CDR3 plus reference TRBV7-3 and TRBJ1-1, the full variable domain is GAGVSQTPSNKVTEKGKYVELRCDPISGHTALYWYRQSLGQGPEFLIYFQGTGAADDSGLPNDRFFAVRPEGSVSTLKIQRTERGDSAVYLCASSPSGQGTTEAFFGQGTRLTVV.